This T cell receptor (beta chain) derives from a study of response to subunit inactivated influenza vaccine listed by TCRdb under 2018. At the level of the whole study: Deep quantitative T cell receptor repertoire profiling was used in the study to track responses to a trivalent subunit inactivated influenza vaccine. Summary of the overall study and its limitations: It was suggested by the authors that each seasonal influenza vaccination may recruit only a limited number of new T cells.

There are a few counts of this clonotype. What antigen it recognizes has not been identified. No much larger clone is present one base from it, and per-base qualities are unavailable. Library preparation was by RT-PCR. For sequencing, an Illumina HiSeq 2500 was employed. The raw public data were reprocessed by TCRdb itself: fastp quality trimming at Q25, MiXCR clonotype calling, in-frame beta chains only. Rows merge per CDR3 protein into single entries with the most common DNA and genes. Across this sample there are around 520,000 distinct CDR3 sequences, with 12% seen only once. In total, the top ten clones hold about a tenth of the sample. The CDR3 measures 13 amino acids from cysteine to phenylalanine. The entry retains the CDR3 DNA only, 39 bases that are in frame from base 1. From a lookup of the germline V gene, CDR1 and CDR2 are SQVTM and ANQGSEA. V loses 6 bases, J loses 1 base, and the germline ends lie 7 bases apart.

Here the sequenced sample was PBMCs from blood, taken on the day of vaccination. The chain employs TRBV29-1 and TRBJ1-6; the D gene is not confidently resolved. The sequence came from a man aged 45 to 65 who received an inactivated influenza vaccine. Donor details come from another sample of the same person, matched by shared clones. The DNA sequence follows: TGCAGCGTCCGCGCATCCTATAATTCACCCCTCCACTTT. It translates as CSVRASYNSPLHF.